This TCR beta chain was captured in a study of vaccination and CD4 T cells after COVID-19. Overall study: There were six male and four female convalescents, and two of them were Hispanic. Post-COVID draws followed diagnosis by a median 101 days (range 35 to 161).

The Oncomine TCR Beta short-read assay sequenced DNA from cultured CD4+ T cells. TCRdb re-analysed the PCR reads in MiXCR, keeping a single row per CDR3 protein. Here the sample spans about 25,000 distinct CDR3 sequences, roughly 39% being singletons. Documented treatment: roughly 11-day PBMC culture with coronavirus spike peptide pools or control peptides (ViraFEST assay). V lost 0 bases to trimming and J lost 4 bases; unmatched junction nucleotides: 17. The CDR3 spans 20 residues. CDR1 and CDR2 (germline): SGHAT, FQNNGV. Comment on this clonotype: Its antigen is as yet unknown.

This sequence originates from a human donor who had recovered from COVID-19. Material for sequencing was CD4+ T cells from blood, cultured in vitro. The V gene is TRBV11-2, the J gene TRBJ2-7; 11 bases fit TRBD2. CDR3 coding DNA: TGTGCCAGCAGCTTAGATCGTCCTAGCGGGAGGCTTCGAACTGCATACGAGCAGTACTTC. It yields the protein CASSLDRPSGRLRTAYEQYF.